This T cell receptor (beta chain) comes out of a study of OX40 agonist ivuxolimab in advanced cancers. Study-wide context: The study treated patients with ivuxolimab, an agonistic anti-OX40 (CD134) antibody. Patients assigned to dose escalation were diagnosed with hepatocellular carcinoma, melanoma, renal cell or head and neck cancer.

The CDR3 is 15 residues long. The V and J ends lost 4 bases and 12 bases, in that order; junction bases with no gene match: 13. Germline V CDR1 and CDR2: SGHRS, YFSETQ. TCRdb keeps only in-frame clones here, not all; method: immunoSEQ multiplex PCR. The sample includes 70,000 or so clones, over 80% seen only once; the top ten take less than 0.9%. The sample was CD4+ or CD8+ T cells sorted from blood, taken in a trial of the OX40 agonist ivuxolimab. This TCR came from an adult with an advanced solid tumor such as melanoma, head and neck, liver or kidney cancer. The V and J genes are TRBV5-1 and TRBJ2-2; 9 nucleotides agree with TRBD1. CDR3 nucleotides: TGCGCCAGCAGCACAACAACCGGGACAGGGTTTAAGCTGTTTTTT. It specifies CASSTTTGTGFKLFF.